These 8 T cell receptor beta chains were sequenced from one sample in a study of blood T cells in healthy people across ages. Next came a second PCR, run for about 6 to 12 cycles, which used a sample-barcoded 5' primer along with a J-beta primer mix. TCRdb processed the 5' RACE reads anew with MiXCR; each CDR3 protein has one entry. The sample lists hundreds of thousands of distinct CDR3 sequences; about a third were seen once. Sequenced input: blood. These receptors were collected from a woman at least 80 years old in good health.

This clonotype showed up many times. The V and J genes are TRBV10-3 and TRBJ2-5; maybe TRBD1 (5 bases). The V and J ends lost 8 bases and 2 bases respectively, with 12 bases between them. The CDR3 length is 13 residues. Germline V gives CDR1 ENHRY, CDR2 SYGVKD. CDR3 sequence (DNA): TGTGCCATCGGAGCAGGGCATCAAGAGACCCAGTACTTC. Translation: CAIGAGHQETQYF.

This clonotype has at least ten counts. The chain employs TRBV3-1 and TRBJ2-1; 8 nucleotides match TRBD2. Trimming took 0 bases from V and 3 from J; bases not matched to a gene: 10. Germline V lookup: CDR1 LGHDT, CDR2 YNNKEL (reference sequence). This CDR3 region has 18 residues. The CDR3 DNA follows: TGTGCCAGCAGCCAAGATTATGGCGGGGGGATTCTCTACAATGAGCAGTTCTTC. Protein sequence: CASSQDYGGGILYNEQFF.

This clonotype has at least ten counts. This chain links TRBV30 with TRBJ2-3; 8 positions match TRBD1. The germline gives CDR1 GTSNPN, CDR2 SVGIG (reference sequence). Trimming cost V 4 bases and J 1 base; bases outside gene matches: 7. This CDR3 spans 15 amino acids. Here the CDR3 reads CAWTVGQGRTDTQYF. DNA for the CDR3: TGTGCCTGGACCGTAGGACAGGGTCGCACAGATACGCAGTATTTT.

Many counts were recorded for this clonotype. This sequence joins TRBV6-6 and TRBJ2-7; 11 positions match TRBD1. This CDR3 has 13 residues. The V and J ends lost 6 bases and 5 bases, in that order; junction bases with no gene match: 3. In germline, CDR1 is MNHNY, CDR2 SVGAGI (reference sequence). CDR3 bases: TGTGCCAGCAGCGGGACAGGGGGAAACGAGCAGTACTTC. It is translated as CASSGTGGNEQYF.

Ten or more counts support this clonotype. The chain joins TRBV5-1 to TRBJ2-1; 11 nucleotides align to TRBD2. Germline V gene data show CDR1 as SGHRS and CDR2 as YFSETQ. CDR3 length: 15 residues. V gave up 4 bases and J gave up 2 bases; unmatched junction bases: 2. The CDR3 is CASSTSGGTYNEQFF. Written as DNA, the CDR3 is TGCGCCAGCAGCACTAGCGGGGGAACCTACAATGAGCAGTTCTTC.

The table lists this clonotype with many counts. The J gene is TRBJ2-7, the V gene TRBV27; tentative D call: TRBD1 (6 bases). Germline assignment: CDR1 MNHEY and CDR2 SMNVEV (reference sequence). V was clipped by 4 bases and J by 1 base, with 17 bases between them. The CDR3 has 16 amino acids. The CDR3 region has the DNA TGTGCCAGCAGTTCACCCCAGGGGTCTGGGTCCTACGAGCAGTACTTC. The encoded protein is CASSSPQGSGSYEQYF.

Worth noting for this clonotype: A read error may produce the germline difference seen at one junction end. The CDR3 region is CASGLGVRRADEAFF. The CDR3 DNA sequence: TGCGCCAGCGGCTTGGGAGTGCGCAGGGCGGATGAAGCTTTCTTT. V and J are TRBV5-1 and TRBJ1-1; a possible D gene is TRBD1 (5 bases). Germline CDR1 SGHRS, CDR2 YFSETQ. The CDR3 runs to 15 residues.

This clonotype was recorded at least ten times. The rearrangement links TRBV5-5 to TRBJ2-5; D not certain. The CDR3 runs to 15 residues. Trimming stripped 0 bases from V and 5 bases from J, with 14 bases between. Germline CDR1 reads SGHKS; CDR2 reads YYEKEE (reference sequence). The CDR3 region has the DNA TGTGCCAGCAGCTTGGAATCGCTGGGCCCCGAGACCCAGTACTTC. As protein: CASSLESLGPETQYF.